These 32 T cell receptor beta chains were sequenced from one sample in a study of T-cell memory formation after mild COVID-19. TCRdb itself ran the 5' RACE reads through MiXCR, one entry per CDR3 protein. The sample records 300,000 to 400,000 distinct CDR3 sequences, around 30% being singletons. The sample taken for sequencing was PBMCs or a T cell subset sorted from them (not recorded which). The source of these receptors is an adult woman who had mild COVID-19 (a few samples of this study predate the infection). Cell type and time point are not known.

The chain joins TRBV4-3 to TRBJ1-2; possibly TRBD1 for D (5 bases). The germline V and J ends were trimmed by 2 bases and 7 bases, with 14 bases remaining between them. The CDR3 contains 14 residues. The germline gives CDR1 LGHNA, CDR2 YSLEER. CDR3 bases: TGCGCCAGCAGCCAAAGAGAGTCGGGGGTTGGCTACACCTTC. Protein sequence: CASSQRESGVGYTF.

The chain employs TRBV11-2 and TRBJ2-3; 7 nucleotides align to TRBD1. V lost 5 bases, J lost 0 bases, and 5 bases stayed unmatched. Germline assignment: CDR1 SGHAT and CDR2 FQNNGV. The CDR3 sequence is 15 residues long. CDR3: CASSQTGSSTDTQYF. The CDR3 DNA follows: TGTGCCAGCAGCCAGACAGGGTCTAGCACAGATACGCAGTATTTT.

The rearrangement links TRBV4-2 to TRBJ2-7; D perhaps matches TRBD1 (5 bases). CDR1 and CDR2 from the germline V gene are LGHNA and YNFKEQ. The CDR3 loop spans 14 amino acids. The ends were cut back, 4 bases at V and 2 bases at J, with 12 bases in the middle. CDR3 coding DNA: TGTGCCAGCAGCCCTTGGACAAGCGCCTACGAGCAGTACTTC. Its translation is CASSPWTSAYEQYF.

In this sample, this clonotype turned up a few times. The CDR3 loop reads CASSLLSETQYF. CDR3 coding DNA: TGTGCCAGCAGCTTATTATCCGAGACCCAGTACTTC. This chain links TRBV7-2 with TRBJ2-5, with D unclear. Trimming left V 2 bases short and J 5 bases short, with 6 bases between. This CDR3 has 12 residues. Germline values: CDR1 SGHTA, CDR2 FQGNSA.

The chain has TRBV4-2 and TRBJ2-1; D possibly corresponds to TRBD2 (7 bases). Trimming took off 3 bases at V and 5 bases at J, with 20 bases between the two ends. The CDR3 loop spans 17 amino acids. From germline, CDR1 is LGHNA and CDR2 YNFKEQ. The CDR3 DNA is TGTGCCAGCAGCCATTTAGGGAGGGGGGCAAGGGACAATGAGCAGTTCTTC. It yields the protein CASSHLGRGARDNEQFF.

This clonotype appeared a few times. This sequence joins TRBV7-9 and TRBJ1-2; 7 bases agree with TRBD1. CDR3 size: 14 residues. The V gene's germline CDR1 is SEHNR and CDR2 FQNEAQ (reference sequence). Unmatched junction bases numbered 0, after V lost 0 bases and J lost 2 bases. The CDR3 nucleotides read TGTGCCAGCAGCTTAGCGGACAGGAACTATGGCTACACCTTC. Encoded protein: CASSLADRNYGYTF.

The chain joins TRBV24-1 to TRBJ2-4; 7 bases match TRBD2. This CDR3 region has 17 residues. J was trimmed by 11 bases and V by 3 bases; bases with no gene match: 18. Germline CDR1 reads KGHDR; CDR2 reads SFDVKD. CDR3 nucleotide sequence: TGTGCCACCAGTGATGCGGGCGGGAGCGCAAACATTTTTGTTCAGTACTTC. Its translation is CATSDAGGSANIFVQYF.

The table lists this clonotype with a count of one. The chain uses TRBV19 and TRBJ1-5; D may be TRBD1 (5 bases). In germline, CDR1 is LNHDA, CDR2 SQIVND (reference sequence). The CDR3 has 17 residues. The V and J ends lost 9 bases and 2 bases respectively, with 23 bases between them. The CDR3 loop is CASARGRRTGGNQPQHF. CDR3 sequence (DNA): TGTGCCAGCGCCCGGGGCCGCAGGACGGGAGGCAATCAGCCCCAGCATTTT.

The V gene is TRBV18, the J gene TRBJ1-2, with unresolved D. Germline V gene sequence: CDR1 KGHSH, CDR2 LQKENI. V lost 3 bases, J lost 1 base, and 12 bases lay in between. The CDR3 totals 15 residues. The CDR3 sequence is CASSPDGYYNYGYTF. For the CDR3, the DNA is TGTGCCAGCTCACCTGACGGATATTATAACTATGGCTACACCTTC.

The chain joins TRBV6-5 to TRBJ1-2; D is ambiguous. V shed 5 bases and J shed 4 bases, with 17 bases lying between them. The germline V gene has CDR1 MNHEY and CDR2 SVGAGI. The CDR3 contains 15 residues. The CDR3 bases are TGTGCCAGCAGTACTCGGGCCGGGGTCGGCTATGGCTACACCTTC. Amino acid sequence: CASSTRAGVGYGYTF.

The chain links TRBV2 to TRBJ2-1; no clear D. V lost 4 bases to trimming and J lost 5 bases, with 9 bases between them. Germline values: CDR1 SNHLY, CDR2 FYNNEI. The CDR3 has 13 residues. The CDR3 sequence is CASSGYFDNEQFF. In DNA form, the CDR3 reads TGTGCCAGCAGTGGGTACTTCGACAATGAGCAGTTCTTC. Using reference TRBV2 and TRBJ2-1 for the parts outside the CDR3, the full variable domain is EPEVTQTPSHQVTQMGQEVILRCVPISNHLYFYWYRQILGQKVEFLVSFYNNEISEKSEIFDDQFSVERPDGSNFTLKIRSTKLEDSAMYFCASSGYFDNEQFFGPGTRLTVL.

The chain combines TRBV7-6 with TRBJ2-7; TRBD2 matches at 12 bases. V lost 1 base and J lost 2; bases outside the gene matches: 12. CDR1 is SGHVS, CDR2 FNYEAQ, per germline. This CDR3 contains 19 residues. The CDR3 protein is CASSLERPGLAGDTYEQYF. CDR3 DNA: TGTGCCAGCAGCTTAGAACGGCCGGGACTAGCGGGCGATACCTACGAGCAGTACTTC.

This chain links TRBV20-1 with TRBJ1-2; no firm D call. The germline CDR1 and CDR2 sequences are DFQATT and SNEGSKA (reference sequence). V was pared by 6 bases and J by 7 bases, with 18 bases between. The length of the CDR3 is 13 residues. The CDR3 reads CSAMDRVLGGYTF. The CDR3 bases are TGCAGTGCGATGGACCGGGTTTTGGGTGGCTACACCTTC.

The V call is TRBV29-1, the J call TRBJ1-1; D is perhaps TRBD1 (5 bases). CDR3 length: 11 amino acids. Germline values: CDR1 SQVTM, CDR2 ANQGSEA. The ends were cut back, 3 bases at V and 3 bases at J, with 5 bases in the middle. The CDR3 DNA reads TGCAGCGTTGAGGGGGACACTGAAGCTTTCTTT. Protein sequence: CSVEGDTEAFF.

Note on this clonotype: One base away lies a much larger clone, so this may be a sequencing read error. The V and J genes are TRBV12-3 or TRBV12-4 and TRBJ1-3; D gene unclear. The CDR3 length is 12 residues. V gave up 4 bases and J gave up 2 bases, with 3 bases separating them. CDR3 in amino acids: CASSSTGNTIYF. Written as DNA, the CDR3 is TGTGCCAGCAGTTCCACTGGAAACACCATATATTTT.

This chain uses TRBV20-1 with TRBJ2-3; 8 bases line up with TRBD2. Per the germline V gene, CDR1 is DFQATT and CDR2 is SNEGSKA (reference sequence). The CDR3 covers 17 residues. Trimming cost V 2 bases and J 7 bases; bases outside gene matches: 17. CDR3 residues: CSARPLPGGTSYNTQYF. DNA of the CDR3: TGCAGTGCTAGACCTCTCCCGGGGGGGACGTCGTATAATACGCAGTATTTT.

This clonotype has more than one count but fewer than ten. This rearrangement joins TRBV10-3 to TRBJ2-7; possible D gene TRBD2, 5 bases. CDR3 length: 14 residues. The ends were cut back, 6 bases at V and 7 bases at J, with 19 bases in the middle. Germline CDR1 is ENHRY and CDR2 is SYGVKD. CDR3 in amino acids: CAIRVDNFGGEQYF. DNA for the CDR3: TGTGCCATCAGGGTAGACAATTTCGGAGGAGAGCAGTACTTC.

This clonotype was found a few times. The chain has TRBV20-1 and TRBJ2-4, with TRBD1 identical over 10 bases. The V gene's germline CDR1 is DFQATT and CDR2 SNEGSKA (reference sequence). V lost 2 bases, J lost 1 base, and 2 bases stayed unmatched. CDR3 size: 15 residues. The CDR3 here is CSARRQGAAKNIQYF. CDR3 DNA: TGCAGTGCTAGAAGACAGGGGGCTGCCAAAAACATTCAGTACTTC.

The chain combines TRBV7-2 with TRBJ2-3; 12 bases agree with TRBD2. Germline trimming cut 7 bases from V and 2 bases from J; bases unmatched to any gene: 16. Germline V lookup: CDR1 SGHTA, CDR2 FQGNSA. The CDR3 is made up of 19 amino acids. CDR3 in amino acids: CASTSPMGTSGPSTDTQYF. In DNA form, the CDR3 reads TGTGCCAGCACCTCTCCGATGGGGACTAGCGGGCCCTCCACAGATACGCAGTATTTT.

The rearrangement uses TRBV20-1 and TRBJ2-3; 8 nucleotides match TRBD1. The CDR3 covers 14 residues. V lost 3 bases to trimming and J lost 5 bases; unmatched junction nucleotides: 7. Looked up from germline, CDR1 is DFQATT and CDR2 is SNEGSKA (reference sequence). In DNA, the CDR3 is TGCAGTGCTAGCTTCAGGGGGCCCGAAGATACGCAGTATTTT. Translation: CSASFRGPEDTQYF.

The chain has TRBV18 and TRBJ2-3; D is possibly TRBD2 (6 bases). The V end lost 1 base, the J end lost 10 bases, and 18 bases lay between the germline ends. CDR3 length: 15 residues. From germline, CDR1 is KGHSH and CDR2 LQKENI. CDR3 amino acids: CASSPQVGSPPSQYF. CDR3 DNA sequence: TGTGCCAGCTCACCACAGGTCGGGAGCCCTCCGTCGCAGTATTTT.

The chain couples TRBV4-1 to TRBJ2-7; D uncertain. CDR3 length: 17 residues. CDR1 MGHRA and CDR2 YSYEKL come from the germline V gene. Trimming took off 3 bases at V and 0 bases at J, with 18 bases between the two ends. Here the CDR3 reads CASSHLPNLDGSYEQYF. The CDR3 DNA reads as TGCGCCAGCAGCCACCTCCCGAACCTGGACGGCTCCTACGAGCAGTACTTC.

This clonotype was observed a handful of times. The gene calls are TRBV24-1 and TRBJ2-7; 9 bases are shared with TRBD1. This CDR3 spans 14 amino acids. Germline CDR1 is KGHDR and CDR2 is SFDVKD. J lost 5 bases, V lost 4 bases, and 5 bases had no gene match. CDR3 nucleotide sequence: TGTGCCACCAGTGACCCCGGGACAGGGAACGAGCAGTACTTC. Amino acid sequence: CATSDPGTGNEQYF.

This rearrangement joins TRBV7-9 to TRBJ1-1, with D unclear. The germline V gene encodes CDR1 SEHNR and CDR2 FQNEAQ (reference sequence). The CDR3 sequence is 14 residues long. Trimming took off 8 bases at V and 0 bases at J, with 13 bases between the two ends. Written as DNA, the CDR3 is TGTGCCAGCGATCAGGCCTCTATGAACACTGAAGCTTTCTTT. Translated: CASDQASMNTEAFF.

The CDR3 DNA reads as TGCGCCAGCAGCCAAGAGTCCGGGACAGGGAGTAGAACAGATACGCAGTATTTT. It encodes CASSQESGTGSRTDTQYF. V usage is TRBV4-1 and J usage is TRBJ2-3; TRBD1 matches at 9 bases. The CDR3 is made up of 18 amino acids. Germline values: CDR1 MGHRA, CDR2 YSYEKL. V lost 0 bases and J lost 3; bases outside the gene matches: 10.

CDR3 region: CASSLGTFNEQFF. CDR3 sequence (DNA): TGTGCCAGCAGCTTGGGGACTTTCAATGAGCAGTTCTTC. The chain is built from TRBV5-6 and TRBJ2-1, with TRBD2 as a possible D gene (5 bases). This CDR3 has 13 amino acids. In germline, CDR1 is SGHDT, CDR2 YYEEEE. Trimming cost V 0 bases and J 6 bases, with 7 bases left between them.

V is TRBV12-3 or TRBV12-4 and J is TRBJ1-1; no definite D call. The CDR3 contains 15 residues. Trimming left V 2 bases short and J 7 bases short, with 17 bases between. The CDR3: CASSLIAGFKFEAFF. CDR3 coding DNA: TGTGCCAGCAGTTTAATTGCCGGATTTAAATTTGAAGCTTTCTTT.

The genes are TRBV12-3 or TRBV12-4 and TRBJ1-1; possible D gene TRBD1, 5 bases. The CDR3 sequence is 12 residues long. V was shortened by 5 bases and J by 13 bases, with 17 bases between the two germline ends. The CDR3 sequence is CASSLGLERGFF. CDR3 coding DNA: TGTGCCAGCAGTCTAGGGCTTGAAAGGGGTTTCTTT.

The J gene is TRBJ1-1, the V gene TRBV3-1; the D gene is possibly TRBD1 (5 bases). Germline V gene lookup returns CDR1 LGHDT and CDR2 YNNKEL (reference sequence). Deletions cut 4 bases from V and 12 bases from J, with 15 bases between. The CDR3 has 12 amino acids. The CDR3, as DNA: TGTGCCAGCAGCCGGTGGCAGGGCTGGCCTTTCTTT. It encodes CASSRWQGWPFF.

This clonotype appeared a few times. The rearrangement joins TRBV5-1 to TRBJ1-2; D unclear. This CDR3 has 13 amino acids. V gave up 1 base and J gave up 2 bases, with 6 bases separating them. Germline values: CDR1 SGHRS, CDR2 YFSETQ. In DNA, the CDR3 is TGCGCCAGCAGCTTGTATCCCAACTATGGCTACACCTTC. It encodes CASSLYPNYGYTF.

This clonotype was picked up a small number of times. The CDR3 is CASSPTAQSSYNEQFF. CDR3 sequence (DNA): TGTGCCAGCAGCCCGACAGCGCAGAGCTCCTACAATGAGCAGTTCTTC. The chain is built from TRBV4-2 and TRBJ2-1; D perhaps matches TRBD1 (5 bases). There are 16 residues in the CDR3. Deletions cut 4 bases from V and 0 bases from J, with 13 bases between. From germline, CDR1 is LGHNA and CDR2 YNFKEQ.

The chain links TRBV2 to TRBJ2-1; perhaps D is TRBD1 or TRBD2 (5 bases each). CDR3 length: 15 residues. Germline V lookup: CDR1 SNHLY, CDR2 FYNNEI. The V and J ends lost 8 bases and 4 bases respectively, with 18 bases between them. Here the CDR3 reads CASPKTGANYNEQFF. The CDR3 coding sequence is TGTGCCAGCCCTAAGACCGGGGCCAATTACAATGAGCAGTTCTTC.